Listed below are T cell receptor beta chains from one sample, sequenced in a study of T cells expressing NK-cell markers. Using the 5' RACE reads, TCRdb records one entry per CDR3 protein without DNA. The table for this sample gives roughly 300,000 distinct CDR3 sequences. The sample consisted of blood T cells: a sorted CD56 or NKG2C T cell subset, CD4+ or CD8+ T cells, or bulk PBMC T cells (not recorded which). The receptors originated from a woman between 18 and 70 years old in good health. Each CDR3 is given with its conserved first and last residue.

TRBV12-3/TRBV12-4,TRBJ2-1,CAGASSGRARNEQFF
TRBV15,TRBJ2-2,CATSADRGANTGELFF
TRBV7-9,TRBJ2-1,CASSTQGQGVNEQFF
TRBV5-6,TRBJ2-1,CASSLGLGGGYEQFF
TRBV7-9,TRBJ2-5,CASSRRTIPETQYF
TRBV6-1,TRBJ2-5,CASTKKGVPKETQYF
TRBV27,TRBJ2-1,CASSRGETEQFF
TRBV10-1,TRBJ1-5,CASSPGVQGGNQPQHF
TRBV15,TRBJ2-1,CATSRDSASKYSKQFF
TRBV7-2,TRBJ2-5,CASSSLAGIETQYF
TRBV10-1,TRBJ1-1,CASREELEKAFF
TRBV24-1,TRBJ1-1,CATQGNTEAFF
TRBV5-1,TRBJ1-1,CASSSEAVGNTEAFF
TRBV9,TRBJ2-3,CASSAKAVNTDTQYF
TRBV2,TRBJ1-2,CASTYLAQNGYTF
TRBV7-2,TRBJ2-4,CASSLGTGRNIQYF
TRBV12-3/TRBV12-4,TRBJ1-4,CASSLTVEKLFF
TRBV7-2,TRBJ2-2,CAIPTWANTGELFF
TRBV28,TRBJ2-7,CASSPEQPSSYEQYF
TRBV19,TRBJ2-7,CASKGSSYEQYF
TRBV4-3,TRBJ2-3,CASSQAPSGGKPDTQYF
TRBV20-1,TRBJ2-1,CSARRVGLDEQFF
TRBV4-3,TRBJ2-7,CASSQEGQGAYEQYF
TRBV7-9,TRBJ2-1,CASSIPNSAFYNEQFF
TRBV11-2,TRBJ1-1,CASSLTDSKNTEAFF
TRBV7-2,TRBJ2-3,CASSPGTSGGLADTQYF
TRBV12-3/TRBV12-4,TRBJ1-5,CASKIGPSNQPQHF
TRBV7-2,TRBJ2-3,CASRQRLSTDTQYF
TRBV24-1,TRBJ2-1,CATSDPRGLAGGYNEQFF
TRBV28,TRBJ2-7,CASSFFLRNAYEQYF
TRBV18,TRBJ2-3,CASSSSSSGSTDTQYF
TRBV20-1,TRBJ2-4,CSAPRGDIQYF
TRBV5-1,TRBJ2-2,CASIPGGAGGPSGTGELFF
TRBV9,TRBJ2-5,CASSPSLRVAQETQYF
TRBV5-1,TRBJ1-4,CASSLDGVLGELFF
TRBV10-3,TRBJ2-3,CAISEAISTDTQYF
TRBV5-1,TRBJ1-6,CASSLEGTVNSPLHF
TRBV12-3/TRBV12-4,TRBJ1-2,CASSLWTGKIGYTF
TRBV5-5,TRBJ2-1,CASSFRQGRERGNEQFF
TRBV11-2,TRBJ2-1,CASSPGGKQFF
TRBV7-9,TRBJ2-3,CASSRDGGSTDTQYF
TRBV12-3/TRBV12-4,TRBJ1-1,CASRPRQGANTEAFF
TRBV12-3/TRBV12-4,TRBJ2-1,CASSYGGLAYNEQFF
TRBV28,TRBJ2-7,CASSHRALGSYEQYF
TRBV4-1,TRBJ2-3,CASSVKELLRVLANTDTQYF
TRBV24-1,TRBJ2-1,CATMSQGLAGHYNEQFF
TRBV20-1,TRBJ2-3,CSARAQTSGVTDTQYF
TRBV7-3,TRBJ2-1,CASSFSGTGVNEQFF
TRBV11-3,TRBJ2-1,CASSARGGGGDSREQFF
TRBV20-1,TRBJ1-1,CSATEVTEAFF